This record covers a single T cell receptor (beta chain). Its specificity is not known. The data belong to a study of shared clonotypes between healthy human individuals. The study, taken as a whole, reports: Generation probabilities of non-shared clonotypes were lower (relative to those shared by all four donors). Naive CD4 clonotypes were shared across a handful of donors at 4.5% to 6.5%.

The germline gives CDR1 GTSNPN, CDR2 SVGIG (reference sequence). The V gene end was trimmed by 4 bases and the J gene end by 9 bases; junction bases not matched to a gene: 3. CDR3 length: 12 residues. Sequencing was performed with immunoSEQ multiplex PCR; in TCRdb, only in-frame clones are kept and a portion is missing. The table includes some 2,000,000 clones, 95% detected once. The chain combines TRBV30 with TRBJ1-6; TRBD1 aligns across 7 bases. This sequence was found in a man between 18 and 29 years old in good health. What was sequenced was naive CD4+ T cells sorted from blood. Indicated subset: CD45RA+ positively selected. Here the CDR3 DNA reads TGTGCCTGGACTTCAGGGGGTTCACCCCTCCACTTT. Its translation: CAWTSGGSPLHF.